A selection of T cell receptor beta chains follows, all from one sample in a study of cytomegalovirus exposure and HLA in healthy donors. Sequencing was performed with immunoSEQ multiplex PCR; in TCRdb, only in-frame clones are kept and a portion is missing. The sample records about 100,000 clones, roughly 95% being singletons. Specimen: PBMCs. The origin of the receptors is a woman aged 18-30 years in good health and CMV-seronegative. CDR3s include the opening cysteine and the closing phenylalanine or tryptophan. A D gene is named only where the DNA matches it firmly. Clone size, where shown, is once, few, many, or a class for clones that have expanded.

CDR3 DNA | CDR3 protein | CDR3 length | clone size | J gene | D gene | V gene
TGTGCCAGCAGCGCCCTTGGGGGGGTTAATGAAAAACTGTTTTTT | CASSALGGVNEKLFF | 15 | - | TRBJ1-4 | - | TRBV9
TGTGCCAGCAGTCTTCCGGGACAGGGTAGTGACACGCAGTATTTT | CASSLPGQGSDTQYF | 15 | few | TRBJ2-3 | TRBD1 | TRBV6-1
TGTGCCAGCAGCTTAACAGATTACTATGGCTACACCTTC | CASSLTDYYGYTF | 13 | - | TRBJ1-2 | - | TRBV7-2
TGTGCCAGCAGCTCAGGACAGCCTGCGGGAAACACCATATATTTT | CASSSGQPAGNTIYF | 15 | - | TRBJ1-3 | - | TRBV7-9
TGTGCCAGCAGCTTAGTGCTAGCGGGGGGTCATGAGCAGTTCTTC | CASSLVLAGGHEQFF | 15 | - | TRBJ2-1 | TRBD2 | TRBV7-8
TGTGCCAGCAGCCAAGTCCCGAGCTCCTATAATTCACCCCTCCACTTT | CASSQVPSSYNSPLHF | 16 | - | TRBJ1-6 | - | TRBV4-2
TGTGCCAGCAGCCGAGAAGGGGGCAGGGGGACCGGGGAGCTGTTTTTT | CASSREGGRGTGELFF | 16 | - | TRBJ2-2 | TRBD1 | TRBV4-2
TGTGCCAGCAGTTTCTCTAGCGGGGGCGGGTGGTACAATGAGCAGTTCTTC | CASSFSSGGGWYNEQFF | 17 | - | TRBJ2-1 | TRBD2 | TRBV28
TGTGCCAGCAGCGTAGACGGGGGGAGCACAGATACGCAGTATTTT | CASSVDGGSTDTQYF | 15 | - | TRBJ2-3 | TRBD2 | TRBV9
TGCAGCGTTGGACAGGGTAGAGAGACCCAGTACTTC | CSVGQGRETQYF | 12 | - | TRBJ2-5 | TRBD1 | TRBV29-1
TGTGCCAGCAGCTCCAGCTCCTACAATGAGCAGTTCTTC | CASSSSSYNEQFF | 13 | - | TRBJ2-1 | - | TRBV7-2
TGCGCCAGCAGCTTGGTGGGTCAGGGGTCCAACACCGGGGAGCTGTTTTTT | CASSLVGQGSNTGELFF | 17 | - | TRBJ2-2 | - | TRBV5-1
TGTGCCAGCAGCTTAGACGTCGGGACCTACGAGCAGTACTTC | CASSLDVGTYEQYF | 14 | few | TRBJ2-7 | - | TRBV7-6
TGTGCCAGCAGTTCCAGGGGGGTTCGCACAGATACGCAGTATTTT | CASSSRGVRTDTQYF | 15 | once | TRBJ2-3 | - | TRBV28
TGTGCCAGTAGTATAATTCGCGGGGACAGGGTTCAGCGTGGCTACACCTTC | CASSIIRGDRVQRGYTF | 17 | - | TRBJ1-2 | TRBD1 | TRBV19
TGTGCCAGCAGTTACTCAAGCCCCGGCGGGACCCAGTACTTC | CASSYSSPGGTQYF | 14 | - | TRBJ2-5 | - | TRBV6-5
TGTGCCAGCAGCTCTCAGTACGAGCAGTACTTC | CASSSQYEQYF | 11 | - | TRBJ2-7 | - | TRBV7-9
TGTGCCAGCAGCGCGGACAGCCCTGGAGGCGAGCAGTACTTC | CASSADSPGGEQYF | 14 | - | TRBJ2-7 | - | TRBV13
TGTGCCAGCAGTCGTCTGGCGGGGGTATACAATGAGCAGTTCTTC | CASSRLAGVYNEQFF | 15 | - | TRBJ2-1 | TRBD2 | TRBV28
TGTGCCAGCTGGGACAGGAGGATGAACACTGAAGCTTTCTTT | CASWDRRMNTEAFF | 14 | - | TRBJ1-1 | TRBD1 | TRBV28
TGCGCCAGCAGCCCGGCAGGGGGCGGGTATAATTCACCCCTCCACTTT | CASSPAGGGYNSPLHF | 16 | - | TRBJ1-6 | TRBD1 | TRBV5-1
TGTGCCAGCAGTCTACGACCTAGGGGTGGGGTGGAGACCCAGTACTTC | CASSLRPRGGVETQYF | 16 | - | TRBJ2-5 | - | TRBV27
TGCGCCAGCAGCCACCTTAGCGGGGGGGAAACAGATACGCAGTATTTT | CASSHLSGGETDTQYF | 16 | - | TRBJ2-3 | TRBD2 | TRBV5-1
TGTGCCAGCAGTATTCTGACAGGCTATGGCTACACCTTC | CASSILTGYGYTF | 13 | - | TRBJ1-2 | - | TRBV28
TGTGCCAGCAGCGCGGAGGCGGGGGGATCCTACGAGCAGTACTTC | CASSAEAGGSYEQYF | 15 | - | TRBJ2-7 | TRBD2 | TRBV5-4
TGTGCCAGCACCCCTAACGGACTAGCTTTGAACACCGGGGAGCTGTTTTTT | CASTPNGLALNTGELFF | 17 | - | TRBJ2-2 | TRBD2 | TRBV7-9
TGTGCCAGCAGCCAACGGTCGACTCCTGGATCTCCTTACGAGCAGTACTTC | CASSQRSTPGSPYEQYF | 17 | - | TRBJ2-7 | - | TRBV14
TGTGCCAGCTCACCCGACAGGTTCTCTGGAAACACCATATATTTT | CASSPDRFSGNTIYF | 15 | - | TRBJ1-3 | - | TRBV18
TGTGCCAGCAGTTCTACAGGGTTT | CASSSTGF | 8 | - | TRBJ1-6 | - | TRBV7-9
TGCGCCAGCAGCCCCCAGGGGGTACAAGAGACCCAGTACTTC | CASSPQGVQETQYF | 14 | - | TRBJ2-5 | TRBD1 | TRBV5-1
TGTGCCAGCAGCTTTGGACAGCTAGGATTATATGGCTACACCTTC | CASSFGQLGLYGYTF | 15 | - | TRBJ1-2 | - | TRBV7-8
TGTGCCAGCAGCTTTCCCAGTCTCCAAGAGACCCAGTACTTC | CASSFPSLQETQYF | 14 | - | TRBJ2-5 | - | TRBV5-5
TGTGCCAGCAGCCAGGGGGGTAGCAATCAGCCCCAGCATTTT | CASSQGGSNQPQHF | 14 | - | TRBJ1-5 | TRBD1 | TRBV5-4
TGCAGCGTGGCCGCTCCGGGAAGAAACACTGAAGCTTTCTTT | CSVAAPGRNTEAFF | 14 | - | TRBJ1-1 | - | TRBV29-1
TGCGCCAGCAGCTTGGGGGACAGGGTGCGAGGCTACACCTTC | CASSLGDRVRGYTF | 14 | - | TRBJ1-2 | TRBD1 | TRBV5-1
TGTGCCAGCAGCTCGAATCCAGGCCCCCTCCACTTT | CASSSNPGPLHF | 12 | - | TRBJ1-6 | - | TRBV11-2
TGCAGTGCTAGTAGAAGTCAGCCCCAGCATTTT | CSASRSQPQHF | 11 | once | TRBJ1-5 | - | TRBV20-1
TGTGCCAGCAGCTTAGGGGAGACTGAAGCTTTCTTT | CASSLGETEAFF | 12 | - | TRBJ1-1 | - | TRBV7-9